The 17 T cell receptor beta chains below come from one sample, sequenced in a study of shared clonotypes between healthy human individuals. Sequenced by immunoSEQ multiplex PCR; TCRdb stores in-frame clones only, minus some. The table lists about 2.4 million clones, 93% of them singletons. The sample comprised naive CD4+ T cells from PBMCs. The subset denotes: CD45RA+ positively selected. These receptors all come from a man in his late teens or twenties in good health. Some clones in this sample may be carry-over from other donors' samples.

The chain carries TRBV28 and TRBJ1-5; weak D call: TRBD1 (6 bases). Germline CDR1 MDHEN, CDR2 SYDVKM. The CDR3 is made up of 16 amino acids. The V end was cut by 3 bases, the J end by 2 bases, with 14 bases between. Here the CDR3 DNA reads TGTGCCAGCAGTTTCCCCGGCAGGGGAGGCAATCAGCCCCAGCATTTT. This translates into CASSFPGRGGNQPQHF.

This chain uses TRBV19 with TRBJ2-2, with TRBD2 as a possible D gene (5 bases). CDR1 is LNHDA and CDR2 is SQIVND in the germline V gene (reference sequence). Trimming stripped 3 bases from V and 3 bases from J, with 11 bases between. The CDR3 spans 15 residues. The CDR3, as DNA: TGTGCCAGTAGTATCCTAGCACGGGACACCGGGGAGCTGTTTTTT. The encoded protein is CASSILARDTGELFF.

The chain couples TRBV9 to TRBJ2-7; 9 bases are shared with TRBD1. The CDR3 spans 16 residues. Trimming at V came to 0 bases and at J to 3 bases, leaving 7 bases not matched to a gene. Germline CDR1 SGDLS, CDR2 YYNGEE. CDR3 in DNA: TGTGCCAGCAGCGTAGATCCGGGACAGGGTGTCTACGAGCAGTACTTC. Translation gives CASSVDPGQGVYEQYF.

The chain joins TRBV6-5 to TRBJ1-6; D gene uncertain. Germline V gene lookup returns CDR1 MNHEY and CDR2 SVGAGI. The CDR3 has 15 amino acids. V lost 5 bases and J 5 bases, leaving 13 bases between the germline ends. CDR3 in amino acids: CASSVSRLNNSPLHF. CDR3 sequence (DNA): TGTGCCAGCAGTGTTAGCAGACTGAATAATTCACCCCTCCACTTT.

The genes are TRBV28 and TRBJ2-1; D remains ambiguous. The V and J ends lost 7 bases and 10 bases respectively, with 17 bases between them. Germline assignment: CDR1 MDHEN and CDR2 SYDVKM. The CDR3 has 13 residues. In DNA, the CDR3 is TGTGCCAGCACTAAGAGCGCCGGTGGCGAGCAGTTCTTC. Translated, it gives CASTKSAGGEQFF.

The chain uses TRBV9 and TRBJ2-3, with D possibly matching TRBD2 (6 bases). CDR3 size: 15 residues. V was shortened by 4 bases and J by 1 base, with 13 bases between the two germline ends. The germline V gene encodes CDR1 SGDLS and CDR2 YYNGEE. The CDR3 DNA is TGTGCCAGCAGCACAATTCCTAGCGGCACAGATACGCAGTATTTT. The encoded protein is CASSTIPSGTDTQYF.

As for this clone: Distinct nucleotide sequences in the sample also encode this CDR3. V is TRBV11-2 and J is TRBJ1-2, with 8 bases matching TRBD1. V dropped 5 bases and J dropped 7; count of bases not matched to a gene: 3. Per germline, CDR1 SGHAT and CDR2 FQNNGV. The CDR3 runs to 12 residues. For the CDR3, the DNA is TGTGCCAGCAGCAGCACAGGGGGTGGCTACACCTTC. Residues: CASSSTGGGYTF.

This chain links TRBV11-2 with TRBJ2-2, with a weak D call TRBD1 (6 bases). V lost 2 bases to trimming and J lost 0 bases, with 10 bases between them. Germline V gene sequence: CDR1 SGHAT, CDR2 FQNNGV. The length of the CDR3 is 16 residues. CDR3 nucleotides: TGTGCCAGCAGCTTAAGGACAGCTTCGAACACCGGGGAGCTGTTTTTT. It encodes CASSLRTASNTGELFF. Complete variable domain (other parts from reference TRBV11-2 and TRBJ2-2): EAGVAQSPRYKIIEKRQSVAFWCNPISGHATLYWYQQILGQGPKLLIQFQNNGVVDDSQLPKDRFSAERLKGVDSTLKIQPAKLEDSAVYLCASSLRTASNTGELFFGEGSRLTVL.

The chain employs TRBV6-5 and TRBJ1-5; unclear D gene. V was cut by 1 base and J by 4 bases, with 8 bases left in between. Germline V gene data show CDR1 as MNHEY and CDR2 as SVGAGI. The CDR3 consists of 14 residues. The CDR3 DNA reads TGTGCCAGCAGTTACTGGCCAGGAAATCAGCCCCAGCATTTT. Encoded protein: CASSYWPGNQPQHF.

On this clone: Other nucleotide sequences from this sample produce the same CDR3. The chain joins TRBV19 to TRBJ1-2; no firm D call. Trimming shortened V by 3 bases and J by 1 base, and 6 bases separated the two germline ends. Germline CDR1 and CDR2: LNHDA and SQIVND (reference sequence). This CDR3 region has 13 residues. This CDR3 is CASSIDRNYGYTF. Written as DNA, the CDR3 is TGTGCCAGTAGTATCGACCGTAACTATGGCTACACCTTC.

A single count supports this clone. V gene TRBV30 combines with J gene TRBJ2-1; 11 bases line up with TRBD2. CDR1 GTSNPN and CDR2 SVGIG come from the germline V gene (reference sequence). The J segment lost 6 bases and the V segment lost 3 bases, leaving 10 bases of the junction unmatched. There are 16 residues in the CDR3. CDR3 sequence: CAWRDSVLAGANEQFF. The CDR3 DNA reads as TGTGCCTGGAGAGATTCGGTACTAGCGGGAGCCAATGAGCAGTTCTTC.

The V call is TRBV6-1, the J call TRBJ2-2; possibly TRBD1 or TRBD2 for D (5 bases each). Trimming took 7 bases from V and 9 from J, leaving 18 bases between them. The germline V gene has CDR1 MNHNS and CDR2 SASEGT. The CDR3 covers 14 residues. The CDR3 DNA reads TGTGCCAGCATGGGGGATTCCACCCCCAGGGAGCTGTTTTTT. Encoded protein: CASMGDSTPRELFF.

CDR3 nucleotides: TGTGCCAACACCCGTACGGGATACAATGAGCAGTTCTTC. It codes for CANTRTGYNEQFF. V usage is TRBV5-8 and J usage is TRBJ2-1, with D tentatively TRBD2 (5 bases). The V gene's germline CDR1 is SGHTS and CDR2 YDEGEE. The CDR3 is 13 amino acids. Trimming pared 9 bases from V and 4 bases from J, leaving 14 bases between.

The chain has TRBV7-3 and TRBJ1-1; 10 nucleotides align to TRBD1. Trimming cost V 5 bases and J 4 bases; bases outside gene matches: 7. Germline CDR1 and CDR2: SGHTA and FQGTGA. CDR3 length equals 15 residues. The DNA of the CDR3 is TGTGCCAGCAGCCCCCGACAGGGGGCGTCCACTGAAGCTTTCTTT. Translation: CASSPRQGASTEAFF.

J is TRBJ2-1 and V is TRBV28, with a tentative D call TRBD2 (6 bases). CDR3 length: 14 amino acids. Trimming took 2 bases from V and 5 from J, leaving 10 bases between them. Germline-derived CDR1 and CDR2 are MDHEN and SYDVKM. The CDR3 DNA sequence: TGTGCCAGCAGTTTAGGAGGGCGTCACAATGAGCAGTTCTTC. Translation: CASSLGGRHNEQFF.

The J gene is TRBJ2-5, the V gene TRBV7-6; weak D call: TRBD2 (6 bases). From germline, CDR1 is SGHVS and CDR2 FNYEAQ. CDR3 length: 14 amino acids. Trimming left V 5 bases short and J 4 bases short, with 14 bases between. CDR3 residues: CASSPPGLPETQYF. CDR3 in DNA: TGTGCCAGCAGCCCGCCGGGACTTCCAGAGACCCAGTACTTC.

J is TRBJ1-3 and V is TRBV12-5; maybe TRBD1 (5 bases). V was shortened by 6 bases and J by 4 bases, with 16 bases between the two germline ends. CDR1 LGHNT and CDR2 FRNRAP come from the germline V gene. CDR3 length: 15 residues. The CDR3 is CASGRERGSGNTIYF. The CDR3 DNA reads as TGTGCTAGTGGCCGGGAGCGGGGGAGCGGAAACACCATATATTTT.